A selection of T cell receptor beta chains follows, all from one sample in a study of cytomegalovirus exposure and HLA in healthy donors. This table comes from immunoSEQ multiplex PCR, and its TCRdb copy is limited to in-frame clones, with some not included. The table has roughly 89,000 clones, around 82% seen once. The sequenced material came from PBMCs. The receptors stem from a man between 18 and 35 years old in good health and CMV-seronegative. CDR3s include the opening cysteine and the closing phenylalanine or tryptophan. The D gene is left open where the match is weak. Not all rows give a size; the values are once, few, many and, for expanded clones, a class.

D: TRBD2; J: TRBJ2-5; V: TRBV2; size: .; CDR3: CATSPTSGSQETQYF; DNA: TGTGCCACCAGCCCCACTAGCGGGAGTCAAGAGACCCAGTACTTC
D: .; J: TRBJ1-1; V: TRBV5-1; size: .; CDR3: CASSLGGGNTEAFF; DNA: TGCGCCAGCAGCTTGGGCGGGGGCAACACTGAAGCTTTCTTT
D: .; J: TRBJ2-3; V: TRBV9; size: .; CDR3: CASSVGTVPSTDTQYF; DNA: TGTGCCAGCAGCGTAGGGACAGTTCCTAGCACAGATACGCAGTATTTT
D: .; J: TRBJ1-2; V: TRBV29-1; size: .; CDR3: CSARRGIHGYTF; DNA: TGCAGCGCCCGACGGGGGATACATGGCTACACCTTC
D: .; J: TRBJ2-7; V: TRBV6-5; size: .; CDR3: CASSFGVADEQYF; DNA: TGTGCCAGCAGTTTCGGGGTAGCGGACGAGCAGTACTTC
D: .; J: TRBJ1-2; V: TRBV11-2; size: .; CDR3: CASSLEVRDYGYTF; DNA: TGTGCCAGCAGCTTAGAGGTCAGGGACTATGGCTACACCTTC
D: TRBD1; J: TRBJ2-5; V: TRBV6-5; size: once; CDR3: CASRTGVETQYF; DNA: TGTGCCAGCAGAACAGGGGTAGAGACCCAGTACTTC
D: TRBD1; J: TRBJ2-1; V: TRBV10-2; size: .; CDR3: CASREWATGYNEQFF; DNA: TGCGCCAGCAGGGAATGGGCGACAGGGTACAATGAGCAGTTCTTC
D: TRBD1; J: TRBJ1-2; V: TRBV6-6; size: few; CDR3: CASSHGQGVNYGYTF; DNA: TGTGCCAGCAGCCACGGACAGGGCGTTAACTATGGCTACACCTTC
D: .; J: TRBJ1-5; V: TRBV19; size: .; CDR3: CASSMSEYSNQPQHF; DNA: TGTGCCAGTAGTATGTCGGAGTATAGCAATCAGCCCCAGCATTTT
D: TRBD2; J: TRBJ2-3; V: TRBV7-7; size: few; CDR3: CASSSAGGTDTQYF; DNA: TGTGCCAGCAGCTCAGCGGGGGGGACAGATACGCAGTATTTT
D: .; J: TRBJ1-1; V: TRBV6-1; size: .; CDR3: CASSGDKFTEAFF; DNA: TGTGCCAGCAGTGGGGACAAATTCACTGAAGCTTTCTTT
D: TRBD2; J: TRBJ2-5; V: TRBV7-2; size: .; CDR3: CASSLLASETQYF; DNA: TGTGCCAGCAGCCTACTAGCGTCAGAGACCCAGTACTTC
D: TRBD1; J: TRBJ1-1; V: TRBV6-5; size: .; CDR3: CASSYTGQGAEAFF; DNA: TGTGCCAGCAGTTATACCGGACAGGGGGCTGAAGCTTTCTTT
D: .; J: TRBJ1-1; V: TRBV5-1; size: .; CDR3: CASSGQGRLDMNTEAFF; DNA: TGCGCCAGCAGCGGCCAGGGAAGGTTAGATATGAACACTGAAGCTTTCTTT
D: .; J: TRBJ1-2; V: TRBV9; size: .; CDR3: CASSFADSYGYTF; DNA: TGTGCCAGCAGCTTTGCGGACAGTTATGGCTACACCTTC
D: .; J: TRBJ2-5; V: TRBV5-1; size: .; CDR3: CASSLGTVIGETQYF; DNA: TGCGCCAGCAGCTTGGGGACAGTGATTGGGGAGACCCAGTACTTC
D: .; J: TRBJ2-3; V: TRBV18; size: .; CDR3: CASSPQGIPPTDTQYF; DNA: TGTGCCAGCTCACCACAGGGGATCCCTCCCACAGATACGCAGTATTTT
D: .; J: TRBJ2-7; V: TRBV2; size: .; CDR3: CASSGPAGEQYF; DNA: TGTGCCAGCAGTGGGCCGGCGGGGGAGCAGTACTTC
D: TRBD1; J: TRBJ2-7; V: TRBV6-1; size: once; CDR3: CASSFSGGEQYF; DNA: TGTGCCAGCAGTTTTTCAGGGGGCGAGCAGTACTTC
D: TRBD1; J: TRBJ1-3; V: TRBV7-9; size: few; CDR3: CASSLRSPGQGEGNTIYF; DNA: TGTGCCAGCAGCTTACGTAGCCCGGGACAGGGGGAAGGAAACACCATATATTTT
D: .; J: TRBJ1-3; V: TRBV18; size: few; CDR3: CASSPPGLRNSGNTIYF; DNA: TGTGCCAGCTCACCACCGGGACTTCGGAACTCTGGAAACACCATATATTTT
D: .; J: TRBJ2-3; V: TRBV10-2; size: .; CDR3: CASSGGLTRGGDTQYF; DNA: TGCGCCAGCAGTGGTGGGCTTACTAGGGGGGGAGATACGCAGTATTTT
D: TRBD1; J: TRBJ1-1; V: TRBV2; size: once; CDR3: CARAGVYRGTEAFF; DNA: TGTGCCAGAGCTGGGGTTTACAGGGGAACTGAAGCTTTCTTT
D: .; J: TRBJ1-2; V: TRBV7-9; size: .; CDR3: CASSLEEGGYTF; DNA: TGTGCCAGCAGCTTAGAAGAGGGAGGCTACACCTTC
D: .; J: TRBJ1-2; V: TRBV5-1; size: .; CDR3: CASRADYGYTF; DNA: TGCGCCAGCAGGGCGGACTATGGCTACACCTTC
D: TRBD1; J: TRBJ2-5; V: TRBV6-1; size: few; CDR3: CASRPDRGRETQYF; DNA: TGTGCCAGCAGACCGGACAGGGGGCGGGAGACCCAGTACTTC
D: TRBD1; J: TRBJ1-1; V: TRBV27; size: few; CDR3: CASSPTGGMTEAFF; DNA: TGTGCCAGCAGCCCGACAGGGGGCATGACTGAAGCTTTCTTT
D: TRBD2; J: TRBJ2-1; V: TRBV6-1; size: few; CDR3: CASSELLAGDPYNEQFF; DNA: TGTGCCAGCAGTGAACTACTAGCGGGGGATCCCTACAATGAGCAGTTCTTC
D: TRBD1; J: TRBJ2-4; V: TRBV7-9; size: .; CDR3: CASSSPRGQGTNIQYF; DNA: TGTGCCAGCAGCTCCCCGAGGGGACAGGGGACAAACATTCAGTACTTC